The 19 T cell receptor beta chains below all came from one sample that was sequenced in a study of T cell responses to AZD1222 COVID-19 vaccine. Method: immunoSEQ multiplex PCR; TCRdb's copy keeps in-frame clones and lacks some. Here the sample spans 95,000 to 150,000 clones, 85% to 90% being singletons. The sample in question was peripheral blood, obtained on day 0 of AZD1222 vaccination. These receptors all come from an adult in good health.

V is TRBV2 and J is TRBJ1-5, with D hard to call. The CDR3 totals 15 residues. V gave up 1 base and J gave up 0 bases, with 7 bases separating them. CDR1 and CDR2 (germline): SNHLY, FYNNEI. CDR3 protein: CASSEDKYSNQPQHF. The CDR3 DNA sequence: TGTGCCAGCAGTGAAGATAAGTATAGCAATCAGCCCCAGCATTTT.

This rearrangement joins TRBV19 to TRBJ2-2; the D is unclear. CDR1 LNHDA and CDR2 SQIVND come from the germline V gene (reference sequence). The CDR3 is 14 amino acids. V was pared by 6 bases and J by 6 bases, with 14 bases between. The CDR3: CASSTPKSAGELFF. In DNA form, the CDR3 reads TGTGCCAGTAGCACTCCTAAGAGCGCCGGGGAGCTGTTTTTT.

V gene TRBV28 combines with J gene TRBJ2-3, with unresolved D. The CDR3 has 14 amino acids. V lost 7 bases and J 0 bases, leaving 11 bases between the germline ends. Germline-derived CDR1 and CDR2 are MDHEN and SYDVKM. The CDR3 nucleotides are TGTGCCAGCAACATGGCCCCTAGCACAGATACGCAGTATTTT. Translation: CASNMAPSTDTQYF.

V and J are TRBV28 and TRBJ1-6; no clear D gene. The CDR3 is made up of 15 amino acids. The V gene's germline CDR1 is MDHEN and CDR2 SYDVKM. The V end lost 8 bases, the J end lost 11 bases, and 22 bases lay between the germline ends. The CDR3 loop reads CASAPLGAGLAPLHF. CDR3 nucleotides: TGTGCCAGCGCCCCCTTGGGCGCCGGGCTAGCACCCCTCCACTTT.

The CDR3 region is CASSQERILREHNEQFF. The CDR3 DNA reads TGCGCCAGCAGCCAAGAGAGGATCTTGCGGGAACACAATGAGCAGTTCTTC. This chain joins TRBV4-3 and TRBJ2-1; TRBD2 is a possible D gene (6 bases). Germline V lookup: CDR1 LGHNA, CDR2 YSLEER. The CDR3 spans 17 residues. V was cut by 0 bases and J by 5 bases, with 17 bases left in between.

J is TRBJ1-2 and V is TRBV4-3; 8 bases agree with TRBD1. The CDR3 runs to 21 residues. J gave up 0 bases and V 3 bases, and 21 bases lay outside the gene matches. Germline V gene lookup returns CDR1 LGHNA and CDR2 YSLEER. Here the CDR3 reads CASSHNPQGGNPIRSNYGYTF. In nucleotides, the CDR3 is TGCGCCAGCAGCCATAACCCACAGGGGGGTAATCCCATTAGATCTAACTATGGCTACACCTTC.

The gene calls are TRBV2 and TRBJ2-1, with 8 bases matching TRBD2. This CDR3 region has 16 residues. The germline V gene has CDR1 SNHLY and CDR2 FYNNEI. Losses at the gene ends were 2 bases for V and 0 bases for J; bases not matched to a gene: 3. The CDR3 protein is CASSEIGGGSYNEQFF. The CDR3 DNA reads as TGTGCCAGCAGTGAAATCGGGGGGGGCTCCTACAATGAGCAGTTCTTC. Using reference TRBV2 and TRBJ2-1 for the parts outside the CDR3, the full variable domain is EPEVTQTPSHQVTQMGQEVILRCVPISNHLYFYWYRQILGQKVEFLVSFYNNEISEKSEIFDDQFSVERPDGSNFTLKIRSTKLEDSAMYFCASSEIGGGSYNEQFFGPGTRLTVL.

The genes are TRBV21-1 and TRBJ2-7; TRBD2 was called by the table and not checked on the DNA. TRBV21-1 counts as a pseudogene. This CDR3 is built from 22 residues. The CDR3 bases are TGTGCCAGCAGCAAAGTGCCCCGGCGCGGGGCGCAAGTACGGTGTAGGTCCTACGAGCAGTACTTC. This codes for CASSKVPRRGAQVRCRSYEQYF.

The genes are TRBV24-1 and TRBJ2-7; D possibly corresponds to TRBD1 (5 bases). The germline gives CDR1 KGHDR, CDR2 SFDVKD. Trimming removed 3 bases from V and 8 bases from J, with 16 bases in between. This CDR3 comprises 14 residues. The CDR3 nucleotides are TGTGCCACCAGTGATGCGGACACGGTGGCCCAGCAGTACTTC. As protein: CATSDADTVAQQYF.

CDR3 region: CASSLSSLGNTIYF. The DNA for the CDR3 is TGTGCCAGCAGCTTGAGTTCCCTTGGAAACACCATATATTTT. The chain combines TRBV5-4 with TRBJ1-3; no reliable D call. The length of the CDR3 is 14 residues. Germline values: CDR1 SGHNT, CDR2 YYREEE (reference sequence). The V and J ends lost 1 base and 3 bases respectively, with 8 bases between them.

The rearrangement uses TRBV6-2 or TRBV6-3 and TRBJ2-3, with 7 bases that match TRBD2. CDR3 length: 13 amino acids. Germline lookup yields CDR1 MNHEY and CDR2 SVGEGT. The V and J ends lost 2 bases and 4 bases, in that order; junction bases with no gene match: 0. The CDR3 sequence is CASSYGGADTQYF. CDR3 sequence (DNA): TGTGCCAGCAGTTACGGGGGGGCAGATACGCAGTATTTT.

This clone came up once. The chain has TRBV7-9 and TRBJ2-5; tentatively, D is TRBD2 (6 bases). This CDR3 contains 14 residues. The V end lost 8 bases, the J end lost 5 bases, and 18 bases lay between the germline ends. The V gene's germline CDR1 is SEHNR and CDR2 FQNEAQ (reference sequence). This CDR3 is CASRPAGSSETQYF. CDR3 nucleotide sequence: TGTGCCAGCCGCCCCGCGGGAAGCAGTGAGACCCAGTACTTC.

This clone appeared a few times. This chain links TRBV27 with TRBJ2-7, with 7 bases aligning to TRBD1. The trim removed 6 bases at V and 9 bases at J, leaving 8 bases unmatched. CDR1 and CDR2 from the germline V gene are MNHEY and SMNVEV (reference sequence). The CDR3 length is 12 residues. As DNA, the CDR3 is TGTGCCAGCAGCACCACAGGGGTTCGGCAGTACTTC. The encoded protein is CASSTTGVRQYF.

In its sample, this clone was seen once. V gene TRBV9 combines with J gene TRBJ1-2; TRBD1 matches at 8 bases. Germline-derived CDR1 and CDR2 are SGDLS and YYNGEE. This CDR3 is 12 amino acids long. With 10 bases clipped from V and 4 bases from J, the junction kept 6 bases outside the gene matches. CDR3 in DNA: TGTGCCGTGAGGGACAGGAGCTATGGCTACACCTTC. Residues: CAVRDRSYGYTF.

The chain joins TRBV4-2 to TRBJ2-7; 14 positions agree with TRBD2. Germline V gene sequence: CDR1 LGHNA, CDR2 YNFKEQ. The CDR3 sequence is 16 residues long. V lost 4 bases, J lost 5 bases, and 7 bases stayed unmatched. The CDR3 DNA reads TGTGCCAGCAGCCTGACTAGCGGGGGGGCAAAGGACGAGCAGTACTTC. This gives the protein CASSLTSGGAKDEQYF.

This chain joins TRBV30 and TRBJ1-6, with TRBD1 as a possible D gene (5 bases). The germline V gene has CDR1 GTSNPN and CDR2 SVGIG (reference sequence). Between the trimmed V and J ends, which lost 6 bases and 0 bases, there was a span of 15 bases. CDR3 length: 16 amino acids. The CDR3 spells CACSRGGISYNSPLHF. The DNA for the CDR3 is TGTGCCTGCAGTCGCGGGGGGATCTCCTATAATTCACCCCTCCACTTT.

V gene TRBV4-1 combines with J gene TRBJ1-2; D not certain. The CDR3 has 13 amino acids. CDR1 MGHRA and CDR2 YSYEKL come from the germline V gene. Deletions cut 1 base from V and 1 base from J, with 4 bases between. CDR3 nucleotide sequence: TGCGCCAGCAGCCAAGGGGATAACTATGGCTACACCTTC. Translating gives CASSQGDNYGYTF.

V and J are TRBV27 and TRBJ1-2; the D gene is possibly TRBD1 (5 bases). The CDR3 consists of 12 residues. Germline CDR1 and CDR2: MNHEY and SMNVEV (reference sequence). The ends were cut back, 6 bases at V and 6 bases at J, with 11 bases in the middle. CDR3 region: CASRHGAHGYTF. The CDR3 DNA follows: TGTGCCAGCAGGCACGGGGCCCATGGCTACACCTTC.

V usage is TRBV7-2 and J usage is TRBJ2-7, with D perhaps TRBD2 (5 bases). Germline CDR1 and CDR2: SGHTA and FQGNSA. V was clipped by 3 bases and J by 6 bases, with 15 bases between them. The CDR3 extends over 14 amino acids. The CDR3 loop is CASSLDWYGREQYF. The CDR3 DNA follows: TGTGCCAGCAGCTTGGACTGGTACGGTCGCGAGCAGTACTTC.